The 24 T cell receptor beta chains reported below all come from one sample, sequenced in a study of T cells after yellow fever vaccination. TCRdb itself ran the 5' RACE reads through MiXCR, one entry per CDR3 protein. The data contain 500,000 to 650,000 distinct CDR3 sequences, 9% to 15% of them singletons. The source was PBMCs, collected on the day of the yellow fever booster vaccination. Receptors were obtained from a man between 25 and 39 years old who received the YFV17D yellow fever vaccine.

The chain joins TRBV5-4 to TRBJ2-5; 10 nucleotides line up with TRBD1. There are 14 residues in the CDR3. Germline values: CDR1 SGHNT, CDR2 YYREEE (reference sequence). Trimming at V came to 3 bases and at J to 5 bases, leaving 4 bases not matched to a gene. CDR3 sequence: CASSSPGQGETQYF. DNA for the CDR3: TGTGCCAGCAGCTCGCCGGGACAGGGGGAGACCCAGTACTTC.

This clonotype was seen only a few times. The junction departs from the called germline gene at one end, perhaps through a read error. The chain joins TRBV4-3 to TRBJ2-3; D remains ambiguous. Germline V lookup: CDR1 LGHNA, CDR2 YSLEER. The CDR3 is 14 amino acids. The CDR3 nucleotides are TGCGCCAGCAGCCAAGTGGGTGGAACAGATAAGCAGTATTTT. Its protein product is CASSQVGGTDKQYF.

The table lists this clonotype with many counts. CDR3 sequence reads: CASSYIAYEQYF. CDR3 nucleotides: TGTGCCAGCAGTTACATCGCCTACGAGCAGTACTTC. The J gene is TRBJ2-7, the V gene TRBV6-2 or TRBV6-3, with unresolved D. The ends were cut back, 2 bases at V and 2 bases at J, with 4 bases in the middle. This CDR3 is built from 12 residues. Germline V gene sequence: CDR1 MNHEY, CDR2 SVGEGT.

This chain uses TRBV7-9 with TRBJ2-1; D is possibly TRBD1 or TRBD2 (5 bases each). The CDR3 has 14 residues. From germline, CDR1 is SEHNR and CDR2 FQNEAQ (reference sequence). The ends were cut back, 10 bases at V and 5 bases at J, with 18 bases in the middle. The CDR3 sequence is CATPPRGEHNEQFF. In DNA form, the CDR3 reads TGTGCCACCCCTCCAAGAGGGGAGCACAATGAGCAGTTCTTC.

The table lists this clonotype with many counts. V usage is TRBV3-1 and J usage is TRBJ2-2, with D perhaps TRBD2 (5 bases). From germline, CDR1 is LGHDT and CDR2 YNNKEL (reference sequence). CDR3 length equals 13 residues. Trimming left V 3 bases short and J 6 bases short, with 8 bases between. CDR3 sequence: CASSHRGSGELFF. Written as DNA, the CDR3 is TGTGCCAGCAGCCACCGGGGATCCGGGGAGCTGTTTTTT.

The CDR3 sequence is CASSESSGPYGYTF. CDR3 in DNA: TGCGCCAGCAGTGAGTCGAGTGGGCCCTATGGCTACACCTTC. The chain couples TRBV10-2 to TRBJ1-2; no definite D call. The CDR3 is 14 amino acids. The germline gives CDR1 WSHSY, CDR2 SAAADI. The V and J ends lost 0 bases and 4 bases respectively, with 9 bases between them.

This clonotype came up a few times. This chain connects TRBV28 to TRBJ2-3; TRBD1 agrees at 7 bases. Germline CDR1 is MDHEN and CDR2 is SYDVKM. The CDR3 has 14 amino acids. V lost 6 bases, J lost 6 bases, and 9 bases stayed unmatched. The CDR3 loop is CASSRGQRRDTQYF. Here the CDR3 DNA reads TGTGCCAGCAGCCGGGGACAGAGAAGGGATACGCAGTATTTT.

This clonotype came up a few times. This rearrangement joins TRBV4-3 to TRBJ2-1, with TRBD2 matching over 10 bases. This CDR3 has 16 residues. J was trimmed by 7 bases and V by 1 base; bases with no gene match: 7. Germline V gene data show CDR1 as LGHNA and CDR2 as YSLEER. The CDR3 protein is CASSQGVAGGWNEQFF. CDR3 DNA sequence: TGCGCCAGCAGCCAAGGGGTAGCGGGAGGTTGGAATGAGCAGTTCTTC.

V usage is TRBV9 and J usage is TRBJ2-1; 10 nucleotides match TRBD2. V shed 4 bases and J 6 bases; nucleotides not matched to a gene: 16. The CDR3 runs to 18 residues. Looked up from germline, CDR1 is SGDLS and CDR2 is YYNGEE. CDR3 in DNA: TGTGCCAGCAGCCCGGAGTTACAGGCTAGCGGGAGTCTCAATGAGCAGTTCTTC. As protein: CASSPELQASGSLNEQFF.

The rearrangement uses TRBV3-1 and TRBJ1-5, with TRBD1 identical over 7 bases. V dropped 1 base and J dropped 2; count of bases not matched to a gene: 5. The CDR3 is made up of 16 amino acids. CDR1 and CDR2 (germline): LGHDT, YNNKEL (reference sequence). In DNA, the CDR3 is TGTGCCAGCAGCCAAGTGTCAGGGGGTGGCAATCAGCCCCAGCATTTT. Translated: CASSQVSGGGNQPQHF.

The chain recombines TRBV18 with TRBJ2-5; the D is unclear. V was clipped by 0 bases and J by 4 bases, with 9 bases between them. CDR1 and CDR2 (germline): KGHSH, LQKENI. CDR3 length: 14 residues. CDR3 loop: CASSPPNERETQYF. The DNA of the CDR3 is TGTGCCAGCTCACCACCGAACGAGAGAGAGACCCAGTACTTC.

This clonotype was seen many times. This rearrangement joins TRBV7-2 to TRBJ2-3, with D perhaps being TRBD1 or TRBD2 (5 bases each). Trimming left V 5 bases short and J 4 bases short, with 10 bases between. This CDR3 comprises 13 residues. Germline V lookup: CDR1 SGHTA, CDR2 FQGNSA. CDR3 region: CASSEGFSDTQYF. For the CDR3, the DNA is TGTGCCAGCAGCGAGGGGTTTTCAGATACGCAGTATTTT.

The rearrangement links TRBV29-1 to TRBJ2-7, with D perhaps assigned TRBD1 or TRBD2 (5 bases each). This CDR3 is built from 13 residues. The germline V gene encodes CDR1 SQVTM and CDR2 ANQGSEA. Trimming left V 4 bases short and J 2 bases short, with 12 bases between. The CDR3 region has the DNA TGCAGCGTTGGGGGACGGACAACCTACGAGCAGTACTTC. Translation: CSVGGRTTYEQYF.

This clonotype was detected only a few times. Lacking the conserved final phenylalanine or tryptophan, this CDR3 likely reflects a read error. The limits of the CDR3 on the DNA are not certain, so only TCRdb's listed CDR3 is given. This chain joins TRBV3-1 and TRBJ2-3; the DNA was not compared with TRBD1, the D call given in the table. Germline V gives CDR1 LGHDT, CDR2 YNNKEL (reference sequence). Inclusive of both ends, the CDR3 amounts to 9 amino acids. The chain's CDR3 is CASSHAPMD.

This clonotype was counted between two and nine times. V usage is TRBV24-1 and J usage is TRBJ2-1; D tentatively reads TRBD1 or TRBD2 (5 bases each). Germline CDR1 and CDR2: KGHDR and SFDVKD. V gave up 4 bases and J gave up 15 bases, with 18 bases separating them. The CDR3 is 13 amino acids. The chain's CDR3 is CATSDLLPGLGFF. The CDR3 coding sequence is TGTGCCACCAGTGACCTACTGCCGGGGCTAGGGTTCTTC.

In DNA form, the CDR3 reads TGTGCCAGCGGGGAGGACGGTTTCTACAATGAGCAGTTCTTC. This encodes CASGEDGFYNEQFF. The chain has TRBV7-9 and TRBJ2-1; tentative D call: TRBD2 (6 bases). The V gene lost 8 bases and the J gene lost 3 bases, with 14 bases spanning the gap. This CDR3 is 14 amino acids long. Germline V lookup: CDR1 SEHNR, CDR2 FQNEAQ (reference sequence).

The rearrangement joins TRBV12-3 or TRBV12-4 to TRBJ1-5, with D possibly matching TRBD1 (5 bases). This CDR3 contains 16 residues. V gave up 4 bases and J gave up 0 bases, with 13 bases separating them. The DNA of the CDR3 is TGTGCCAGCAGTTCTCGGGGGACGGGTAGCAATCAGCCCCAGCATTTT. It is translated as CASSSRGTGSNQPQHF.

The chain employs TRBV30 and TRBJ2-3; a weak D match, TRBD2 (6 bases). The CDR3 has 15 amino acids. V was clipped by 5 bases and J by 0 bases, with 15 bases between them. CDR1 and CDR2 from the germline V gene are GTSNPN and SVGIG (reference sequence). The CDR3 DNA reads TGTGCCTGGGGGGGGAGCTGGACTAGCACAGATACGCAGTATTTT. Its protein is CAWGGSWTSTDTQYF.

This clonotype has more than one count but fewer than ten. This CDR3 is CASSLETSSYEQYF. The CDR3 DNA reads as TGTGCCAGCAGCTTAGAAACTAGCTCCTACGAGCAGTACTTC. The chain is built from TRBV7-6 and TRBJ2-7; D is possibly TRBD2 (5 bases). The CDR3 contains 14 residues. The V gene's germline CDR1 is SGHVS and CDR2 FNYEAQ. V lost 1 base, J lost 0 bases, and 7 bases lay in between.

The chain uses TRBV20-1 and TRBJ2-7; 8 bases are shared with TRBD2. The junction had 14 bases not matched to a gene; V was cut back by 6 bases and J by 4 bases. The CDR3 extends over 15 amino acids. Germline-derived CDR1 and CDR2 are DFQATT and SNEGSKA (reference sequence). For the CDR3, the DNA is TGCAGTGCCGCCGTCACACTTAGCGGGACGTACGAGCAGTACTTC. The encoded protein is CSAAVTLSGTYEQYF.

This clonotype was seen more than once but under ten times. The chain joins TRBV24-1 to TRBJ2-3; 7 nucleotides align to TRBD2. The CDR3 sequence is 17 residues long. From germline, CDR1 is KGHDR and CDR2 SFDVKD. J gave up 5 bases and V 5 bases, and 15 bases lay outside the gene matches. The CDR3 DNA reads TGTGCCACCAGTGTCAATGAAGCGGGGAGTCGAGGAGATACGCAGTATTTT. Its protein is CATSVNEAGSRGDTQYF.

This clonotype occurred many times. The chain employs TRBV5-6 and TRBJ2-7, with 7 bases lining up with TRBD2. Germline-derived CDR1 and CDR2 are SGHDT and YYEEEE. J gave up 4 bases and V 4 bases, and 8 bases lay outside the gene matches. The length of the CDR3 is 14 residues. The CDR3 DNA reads TGTGCCAGCAGCCCCCTGGGGAGGGGATACGAGCAGTACTTC. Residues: CASSPLGRGYEQYF.

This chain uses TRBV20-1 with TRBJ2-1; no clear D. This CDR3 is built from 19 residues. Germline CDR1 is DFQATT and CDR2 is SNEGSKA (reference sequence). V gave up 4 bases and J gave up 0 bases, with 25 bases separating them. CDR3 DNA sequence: TGCAGTGCTACCGCCATAGAAGATCGAGCGCTCATCTCCTACAATGAGCAGTTCTTC. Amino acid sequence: CSATAIEDRALISYNEQFF.

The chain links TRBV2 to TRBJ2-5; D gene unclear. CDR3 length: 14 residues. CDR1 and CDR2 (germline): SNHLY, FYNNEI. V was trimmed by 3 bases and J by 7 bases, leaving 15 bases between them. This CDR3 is CASSDGLYKGTQYF. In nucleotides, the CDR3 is TGTGCCAGCAGTGATGGGCTGTACAAGGGGACCCAGTACTTC.